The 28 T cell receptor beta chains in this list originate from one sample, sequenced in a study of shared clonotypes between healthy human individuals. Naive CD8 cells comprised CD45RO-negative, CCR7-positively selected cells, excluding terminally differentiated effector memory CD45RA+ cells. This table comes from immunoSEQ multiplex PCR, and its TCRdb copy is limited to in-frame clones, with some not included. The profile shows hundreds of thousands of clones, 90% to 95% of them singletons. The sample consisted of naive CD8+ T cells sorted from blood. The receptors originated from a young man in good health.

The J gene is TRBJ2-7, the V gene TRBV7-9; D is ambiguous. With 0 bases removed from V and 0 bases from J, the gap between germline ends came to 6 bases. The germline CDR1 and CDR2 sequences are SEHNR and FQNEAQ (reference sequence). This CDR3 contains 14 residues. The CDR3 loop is CASSLASSSYEQYF. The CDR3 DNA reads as TGTGCCAGCAGCTTAGCTAGTAGCTCCTACGAGCAGTACTTC.

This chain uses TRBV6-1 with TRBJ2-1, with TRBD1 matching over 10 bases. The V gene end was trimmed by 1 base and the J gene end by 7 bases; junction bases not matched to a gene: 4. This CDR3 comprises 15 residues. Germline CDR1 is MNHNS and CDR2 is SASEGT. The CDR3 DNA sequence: TGTGCCAGCAGTGAAGGACAGGGGGCATGGAATGAGCAGTTCTTC. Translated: CASSEGQGAWNEQFF.

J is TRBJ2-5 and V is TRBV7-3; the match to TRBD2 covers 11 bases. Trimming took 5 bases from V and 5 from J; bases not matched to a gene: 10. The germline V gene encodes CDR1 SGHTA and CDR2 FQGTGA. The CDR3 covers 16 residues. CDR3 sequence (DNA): TGTGCCAGCAGCCACATAGCGGGAGGGGACCGGGAGACCCAGTACTTC. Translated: CASSHIAGGDRETQYF.

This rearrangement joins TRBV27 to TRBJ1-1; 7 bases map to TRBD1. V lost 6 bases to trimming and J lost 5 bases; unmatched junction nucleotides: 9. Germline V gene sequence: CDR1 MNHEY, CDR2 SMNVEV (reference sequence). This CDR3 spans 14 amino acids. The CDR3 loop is CASSPTLTGTEAFF. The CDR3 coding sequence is TGTGCCAGCAGCCCCACCCTGACAGGGACTGAAGCTTTCTTT.

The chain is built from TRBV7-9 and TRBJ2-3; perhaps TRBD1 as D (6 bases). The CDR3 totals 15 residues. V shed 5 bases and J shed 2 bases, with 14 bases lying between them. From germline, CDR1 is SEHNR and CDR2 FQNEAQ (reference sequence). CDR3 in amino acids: CASSAPGQYTDTQYF. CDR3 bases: TGTGCCAGCAGCGCTCCCGGACAGTACACAGATACGCAGTATTTT.

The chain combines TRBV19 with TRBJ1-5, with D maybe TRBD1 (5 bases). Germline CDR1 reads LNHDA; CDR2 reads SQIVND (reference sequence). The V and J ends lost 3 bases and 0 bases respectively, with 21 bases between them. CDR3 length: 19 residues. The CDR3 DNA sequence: TGTGCCAGTAGTATTTCGGAAGGGTGGGGCGCTTATAGCAATCAGCCCCAGCATTTT. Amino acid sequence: CASSISEGWGAYSNQPQHF.

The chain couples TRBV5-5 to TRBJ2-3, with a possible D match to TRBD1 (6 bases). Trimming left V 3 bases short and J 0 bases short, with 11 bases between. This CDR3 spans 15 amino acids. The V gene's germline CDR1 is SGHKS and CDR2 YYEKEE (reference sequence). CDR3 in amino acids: CASSSGQSSTDTQYF. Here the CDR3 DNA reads TGTGCCAGCAGCTCCGGACAGTCTAGCACAGATACGCAGTATTTT.

CDR3 nucleotides: TGTGCCAGCAGCCAAGAGATAGGTGGGCTAGCTTATGAGCAGTTCTTC. This codes for CASSQEIGGLAYEQFF. V gene TRBV14 combines with J gene TRBJ2-1; D might be TRBD2 (5 bases). Trimming shortened V by 0 bases and J by 8 bases, and 17 bases separated the two germline ends. Germline-derived CDR1 and CDR2 are SGHDN and FVKESK. The CDR3 spans 16 residues.

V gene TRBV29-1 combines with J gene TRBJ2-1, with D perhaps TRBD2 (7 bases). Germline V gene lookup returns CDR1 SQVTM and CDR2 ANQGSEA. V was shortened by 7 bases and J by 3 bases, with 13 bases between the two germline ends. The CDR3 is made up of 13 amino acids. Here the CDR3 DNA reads TGCAGCGCTGAGGGGGGGGACTACAATGAGCAGTTCTTC. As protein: CSAEGGDYNEQFF.

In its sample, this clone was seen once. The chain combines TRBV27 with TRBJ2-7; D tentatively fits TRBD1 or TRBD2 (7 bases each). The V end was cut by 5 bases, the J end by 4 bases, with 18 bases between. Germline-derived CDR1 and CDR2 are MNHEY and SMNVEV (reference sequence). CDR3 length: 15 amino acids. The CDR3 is CASSRGAGTVYEQYF. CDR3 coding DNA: TGTGCCAGCAGTCGGGGGGCCGGGACAGTTTACGAGCAGTACTTC.

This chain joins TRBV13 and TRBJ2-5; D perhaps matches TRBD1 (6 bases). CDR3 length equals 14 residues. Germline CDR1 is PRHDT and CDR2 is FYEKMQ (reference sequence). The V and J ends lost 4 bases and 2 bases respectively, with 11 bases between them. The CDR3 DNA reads TGTGCCAGCAGCTCCTCGGACAGTCAAGAGACCCAGTACTTC. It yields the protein CASSSSDSQETQYF.

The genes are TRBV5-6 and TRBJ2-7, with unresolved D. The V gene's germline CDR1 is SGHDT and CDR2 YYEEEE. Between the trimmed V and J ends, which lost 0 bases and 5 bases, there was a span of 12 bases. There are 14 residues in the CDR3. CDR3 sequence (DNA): TGTGCCAGCAGCTTGGCTGGGCAGCCTGACGAGCAGTACTTC. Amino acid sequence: CASSLAGQPDEQYF.

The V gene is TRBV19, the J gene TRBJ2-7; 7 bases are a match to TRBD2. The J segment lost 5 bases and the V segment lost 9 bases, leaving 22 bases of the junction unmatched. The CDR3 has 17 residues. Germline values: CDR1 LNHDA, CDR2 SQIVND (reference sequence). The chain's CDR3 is CARDERLARSPGDEQYF. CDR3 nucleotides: TGTGCCAGAGATGAACGACTAGCTCGATCGCCTGGGGACGAGCAGTACTTC.

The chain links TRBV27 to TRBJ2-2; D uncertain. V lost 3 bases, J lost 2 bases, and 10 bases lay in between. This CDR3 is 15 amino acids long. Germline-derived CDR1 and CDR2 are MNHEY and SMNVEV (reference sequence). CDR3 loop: CASSFSRVNTGELFF. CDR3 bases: TGTGCCAGCAGTTTTTCTCGCGTTAACACCGGGGAGCTGTTTTTT.

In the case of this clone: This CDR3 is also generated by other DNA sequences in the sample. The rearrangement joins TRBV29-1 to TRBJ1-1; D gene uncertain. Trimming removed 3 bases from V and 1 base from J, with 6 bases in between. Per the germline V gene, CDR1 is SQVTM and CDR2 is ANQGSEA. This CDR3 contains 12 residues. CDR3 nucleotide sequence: TGCAGCGTTGATTTCAGGAACACTGAAGCTTTCTTT. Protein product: CSVDFRNTEAFF.

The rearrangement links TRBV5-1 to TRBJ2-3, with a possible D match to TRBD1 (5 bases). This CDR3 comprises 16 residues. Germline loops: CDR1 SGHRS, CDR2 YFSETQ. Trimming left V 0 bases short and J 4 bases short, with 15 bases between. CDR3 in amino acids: CASSLATARGADTQYF. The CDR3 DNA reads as TGCGCCAGCAGCTTGGCGACAGCCAGAGGTGCAGATACGCAGTATTTT.

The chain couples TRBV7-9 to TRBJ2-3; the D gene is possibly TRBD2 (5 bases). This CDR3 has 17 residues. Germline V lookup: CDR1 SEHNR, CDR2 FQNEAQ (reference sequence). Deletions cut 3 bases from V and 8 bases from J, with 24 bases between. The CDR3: CASSLVPVSGGRPTQYF. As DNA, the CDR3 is TGTGCCAGCAGCTTGGTGCCGGTCTCCGGAGGTCGGCCTACGCAGTATTTT.

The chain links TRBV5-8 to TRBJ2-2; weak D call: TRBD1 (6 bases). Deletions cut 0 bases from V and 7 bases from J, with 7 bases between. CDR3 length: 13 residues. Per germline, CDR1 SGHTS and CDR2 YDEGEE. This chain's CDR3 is CASSLEGGGELFF. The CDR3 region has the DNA TGTGCCAGCAGCTTGGAAGGGGGCGGGGAGCTGTTTTTT.

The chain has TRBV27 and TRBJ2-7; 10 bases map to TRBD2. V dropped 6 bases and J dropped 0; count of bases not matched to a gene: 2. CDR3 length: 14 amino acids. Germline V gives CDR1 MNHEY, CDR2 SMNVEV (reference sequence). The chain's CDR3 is CASRWTSGSYEQYF. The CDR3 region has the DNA TGTGCCAGCAGATGGACTAGCGGCTCCTACGAGCAGTACTTC.

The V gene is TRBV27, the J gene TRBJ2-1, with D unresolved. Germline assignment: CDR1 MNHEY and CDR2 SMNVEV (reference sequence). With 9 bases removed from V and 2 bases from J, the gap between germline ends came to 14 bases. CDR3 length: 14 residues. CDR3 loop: CASRVAPTYNEQFF. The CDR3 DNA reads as TGTGCCAGTAGAGTAGCCCCCACCTACAATGAGCAGTTCTTC.

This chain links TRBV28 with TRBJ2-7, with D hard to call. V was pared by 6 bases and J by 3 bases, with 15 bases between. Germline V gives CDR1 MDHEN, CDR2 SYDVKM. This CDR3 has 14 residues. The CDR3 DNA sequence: TGTGCCAGCAGCCGAACGGCAACGGGCTACGAGCAGTACTTC. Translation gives CASSRTATGYEQYF.

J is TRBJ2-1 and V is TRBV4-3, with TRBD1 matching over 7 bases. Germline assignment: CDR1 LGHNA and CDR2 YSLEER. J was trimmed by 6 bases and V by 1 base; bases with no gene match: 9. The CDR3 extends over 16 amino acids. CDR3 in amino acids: CASSQVWAGGPNEQFF. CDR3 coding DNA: TGCGCCAGCAGCCAAGTTTGGGCAGGGGGACCCAATGAGCAGTTCTTC.

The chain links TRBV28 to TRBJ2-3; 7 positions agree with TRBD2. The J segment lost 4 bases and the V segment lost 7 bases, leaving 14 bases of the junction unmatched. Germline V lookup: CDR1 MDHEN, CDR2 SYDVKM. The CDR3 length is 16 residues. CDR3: CASTGVVAGAADTQYF. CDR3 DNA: TGTGCCAGCACCGGAGTAGTGGCGGGAGCAGCAGATACGCAGTATTTT.

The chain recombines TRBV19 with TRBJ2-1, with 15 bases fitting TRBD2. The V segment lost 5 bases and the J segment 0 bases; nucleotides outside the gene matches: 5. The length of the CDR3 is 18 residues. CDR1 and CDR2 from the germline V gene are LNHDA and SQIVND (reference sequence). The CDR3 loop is CASSPPGLAGGSYNEQFF. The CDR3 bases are TGTGCCAGTAGTCCGCCGGGACTAGCGGGAGGCTCCTACAATGAGCAGTTCTTC.

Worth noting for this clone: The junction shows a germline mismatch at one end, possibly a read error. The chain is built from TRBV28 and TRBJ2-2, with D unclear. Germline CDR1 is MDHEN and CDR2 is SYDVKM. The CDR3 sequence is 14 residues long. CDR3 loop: CASSPTPGRPLGVF. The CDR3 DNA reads TGTGCCAGCAGTCCCACCCCTGGCAGGCCCTTAGGTGTTTTT.

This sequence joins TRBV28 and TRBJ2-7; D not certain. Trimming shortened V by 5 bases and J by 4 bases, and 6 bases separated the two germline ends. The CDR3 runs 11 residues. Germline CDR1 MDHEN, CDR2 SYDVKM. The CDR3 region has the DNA TGTGCCAGCAGTGCTATTTACGAGCAGTACTTC. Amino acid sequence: CASSAIYEQYF.

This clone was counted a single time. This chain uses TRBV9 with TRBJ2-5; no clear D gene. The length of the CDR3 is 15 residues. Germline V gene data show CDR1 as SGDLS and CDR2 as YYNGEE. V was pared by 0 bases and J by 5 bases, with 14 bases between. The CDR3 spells CASSVVGVPRETQYF. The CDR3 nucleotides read TGTGCCAGCAGCGTAGTTGGCGTGCCTAGGGAGACCCAGTACTTC.

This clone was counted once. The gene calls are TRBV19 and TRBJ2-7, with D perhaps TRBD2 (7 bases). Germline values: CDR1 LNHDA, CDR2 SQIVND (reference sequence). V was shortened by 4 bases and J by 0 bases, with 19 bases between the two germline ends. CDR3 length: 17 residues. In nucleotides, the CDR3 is TGTGCCAGTAGTAACCCGTTCGGGGGGCCGAGCTCCTACGAGCAGTACTTC. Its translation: CASSNPFGGPSSYEQYF. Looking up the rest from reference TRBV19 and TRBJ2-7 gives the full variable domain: DGGITQSPKYLFRKEGQNVTLSCEQNLNHDAMYWYRQDPGQGLRLIYYSQIVNDFQKGDIAEGYSVSREKKESFPLTVTSAQKNPTAFYLCASSNPFGGPSSYEQYFGPGTRLTVT.